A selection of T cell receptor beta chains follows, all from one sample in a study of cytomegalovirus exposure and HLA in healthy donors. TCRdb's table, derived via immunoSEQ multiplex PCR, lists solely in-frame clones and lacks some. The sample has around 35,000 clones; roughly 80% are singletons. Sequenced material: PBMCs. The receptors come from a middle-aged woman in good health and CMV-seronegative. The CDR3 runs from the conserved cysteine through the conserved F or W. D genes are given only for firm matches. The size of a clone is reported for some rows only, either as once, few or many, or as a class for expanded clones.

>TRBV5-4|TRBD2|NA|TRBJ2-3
TGTGCCAGCAGCCGTAGCGGGGGGGCCGGGGATACGCAGTATTTT
CASSRSGGAGDTQYF
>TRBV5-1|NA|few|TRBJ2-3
TGCGCCAGCAGCTTGGCAAGGGGAGGAGATACGCAGTATTTT
CASSLARGGDTQYF
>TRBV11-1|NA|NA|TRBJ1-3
TGTGCCAGCAGCTTGACGTCGTCTAGCTCTGGAAACACCATATATTTT
CASSLTSSSSGNTIYF
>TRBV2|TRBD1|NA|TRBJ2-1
TGTGCCAGCAGTCCCGGGACAGGGTACGGTGAGCAGTTCTTC
CASSPGTGYGEQFF
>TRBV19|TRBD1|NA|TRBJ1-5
TGTGCCAGTAGTACTCCGGGACAGGGGAATGGAAATCAGCCCCAGCATTTT
CASSTPGQGNGNQPQHF
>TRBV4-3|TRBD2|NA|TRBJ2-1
TGCGCCAGCAGCCAACGACTAGCGGGGGGGGTCAACCCCAGTGAGCAGTTCTTC
CASSQRLAGGVNPSEQFF
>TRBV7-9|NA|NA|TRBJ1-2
TGTGCCAGCAGCGACTATGGACAGAGCCATGGCTACACCTTC
CASSDYGQSHGYTF
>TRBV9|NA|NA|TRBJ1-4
TGTGCCAGCAGCCGTGGGGCGTGGAAGTCTAATGAAAAACTGTTTTTT
CASSRGAWKSNEKLFF
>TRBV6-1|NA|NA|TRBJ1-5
TGTGCCAGCAACCCAGAATATAGCAATCAGCCCCAGCATTTT
CASNPEYSNQPQHF
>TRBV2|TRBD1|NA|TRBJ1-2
TGTGCCATCAGACAGGGGGTTGGCTATGGCTACACCTTC
CAIRQGVGYGYTF
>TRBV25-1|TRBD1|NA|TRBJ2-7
TGTGCCAGCAAAGGACAGGGATTGAACGAGCAGTACTTC
CASKGQGLNEQYF
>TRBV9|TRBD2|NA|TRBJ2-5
TGTGCCAGCAGCGTAGGGTGGGGGGGGCAAGAGACCCAGTACTTC
CASSVGWGGQETQYF
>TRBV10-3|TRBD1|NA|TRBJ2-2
TGTGCCATCAGGCCGGGACAGTTGAACACCGGGGAGCTGTTTTTT
CAIRPGQLNTGELFF
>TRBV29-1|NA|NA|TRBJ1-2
TGCAGCGTTCCCTCCACAGGGGGCTACACCTTC
CSVPSTGGYTF
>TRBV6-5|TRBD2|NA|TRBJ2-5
TGTGCCAGCAGCTTAGCGGGGGGGCCCGGGGGGACCCAGTACTTC
CASSLAGGPGGTQYF
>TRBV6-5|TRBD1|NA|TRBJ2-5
TGTGCCAGCAGTACCGGACAGGGGAGACAGACCCAGTACTTC
CASSTGQGRQTQYF
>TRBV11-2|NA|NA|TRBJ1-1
TGTGCCAGCAGCCCCAACAGCCCTCAAGCTTTCTTT
CASSPNSPQAFF
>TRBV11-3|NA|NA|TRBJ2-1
TGTGCCAGCAGCTCTGGACGGGGCTCCTACAATGAGCAGTTCTTC
CASSSGRGSYNEQFF
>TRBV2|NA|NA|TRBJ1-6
TGTGCCAGCAATGGGAGGTATAATTCACCCCTCCACTTT
CASNGRYNSPLHF
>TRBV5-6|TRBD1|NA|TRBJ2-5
TGTGCCAGCAGCCCGGACAGGTGGGAGACCCAGTACTTC
CASSPDRWETQYF
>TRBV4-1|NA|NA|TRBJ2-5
TGCGCCAGCAGCCAATACCAACGGGGGGCTGGTGAGACCCAGTACTTC
CASSQYQRGAGETQYF